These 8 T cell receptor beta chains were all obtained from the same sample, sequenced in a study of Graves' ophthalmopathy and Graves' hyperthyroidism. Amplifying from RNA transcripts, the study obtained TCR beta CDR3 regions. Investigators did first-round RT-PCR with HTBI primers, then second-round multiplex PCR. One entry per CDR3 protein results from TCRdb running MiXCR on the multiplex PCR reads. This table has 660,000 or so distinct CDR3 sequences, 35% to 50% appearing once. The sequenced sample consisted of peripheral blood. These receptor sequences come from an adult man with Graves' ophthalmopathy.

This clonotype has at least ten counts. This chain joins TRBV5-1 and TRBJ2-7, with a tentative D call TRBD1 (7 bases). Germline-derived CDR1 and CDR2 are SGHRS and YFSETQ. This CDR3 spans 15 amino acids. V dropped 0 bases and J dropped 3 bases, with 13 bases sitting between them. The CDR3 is CASSLVTGEDYEQYF. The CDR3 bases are TGCGCCAGCAGCTTGGTCACAGGGGAGGACTACGAGCAGTACTTC.

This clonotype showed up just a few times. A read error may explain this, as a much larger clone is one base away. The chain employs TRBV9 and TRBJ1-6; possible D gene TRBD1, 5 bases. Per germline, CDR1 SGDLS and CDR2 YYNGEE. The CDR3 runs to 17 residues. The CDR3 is CASSHTTASSYNSPFHF. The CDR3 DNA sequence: TGTGCCAGCAGCCACACGACAGCAAGTTCCTATAATTCACCCTTCCACTTT.

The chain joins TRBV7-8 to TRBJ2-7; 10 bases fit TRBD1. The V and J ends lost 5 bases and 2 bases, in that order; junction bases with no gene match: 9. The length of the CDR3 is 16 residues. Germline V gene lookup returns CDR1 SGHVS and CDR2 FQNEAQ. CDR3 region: CASSRPLGTGAYEQYF. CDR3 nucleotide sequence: TGTGCCAGCAGCCGACCATTAGGGACAGGGGCCTACGAGCAGTACTTC.

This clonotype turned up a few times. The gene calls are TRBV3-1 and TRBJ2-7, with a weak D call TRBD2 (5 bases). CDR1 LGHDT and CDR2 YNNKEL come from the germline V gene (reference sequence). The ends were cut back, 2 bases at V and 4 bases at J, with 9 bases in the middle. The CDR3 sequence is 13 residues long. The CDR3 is CASSQFRDYEQYF. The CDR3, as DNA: TGTGCCAGCAGCCAATTCCGGGATTACGAGCAGTACTTC.

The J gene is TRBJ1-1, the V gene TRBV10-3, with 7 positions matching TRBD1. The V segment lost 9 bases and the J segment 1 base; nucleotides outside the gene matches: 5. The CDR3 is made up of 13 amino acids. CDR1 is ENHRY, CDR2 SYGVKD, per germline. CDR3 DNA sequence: TGTGCCATGGCGGGACAGTCGAACACTGAAGCTTTCTTT. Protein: CAMAGQSNTEAFF.

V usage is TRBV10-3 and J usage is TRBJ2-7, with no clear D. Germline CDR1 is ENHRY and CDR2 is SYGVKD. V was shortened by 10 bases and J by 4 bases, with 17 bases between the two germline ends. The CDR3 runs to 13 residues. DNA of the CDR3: TGTGCCAGCAGCCAACCCCCGTGGTACGAGCAGTACTTC. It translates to CASSQPPWYEQYF.

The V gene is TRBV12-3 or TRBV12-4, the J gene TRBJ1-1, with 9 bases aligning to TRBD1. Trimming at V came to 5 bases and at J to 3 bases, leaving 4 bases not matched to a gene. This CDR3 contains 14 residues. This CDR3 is CASSTGQGYTEAFF. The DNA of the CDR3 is TGTGCCAGCAGTACAGGACAGGGGTACACTGAAGCTTTCTTT.

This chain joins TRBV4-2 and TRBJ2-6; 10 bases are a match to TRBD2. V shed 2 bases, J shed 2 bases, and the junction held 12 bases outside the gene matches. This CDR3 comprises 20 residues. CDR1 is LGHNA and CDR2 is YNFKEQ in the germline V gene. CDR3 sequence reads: CASSQRLAGVIETGANVLTF. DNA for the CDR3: TGTGCCAGCAGCCAAAGGCTAGCGGGAGTCATAGAAACTGGGGCCAACGTCCTGACTTTC.